What follows describes a single TCR beta chain. The data were obtained in a study of T cell changes during pregnancy in multiple sclerosis. Profiling relied on immunoSEQ multiplex PCR, and the TCRdb table lists in-frame clones only, not all of them. The data show tens of thousands of clones, roughly 93% seen once. This CDR3 has 14 residues. V lost 4 bases, J lost 0 bases, and 7 bases lay in between. Germline CDR1 is MDHEN and CDR2 is SYDVKM. The clonotype comes from a female donor with multiple sclerosis, enrolled in a pregnancy study. V usage is TRBV28 and J usage is TRBJ2-1; D is unclear. The specimen comprised CD8+ T cells from peripheral blood mononuclear cells, sampled in the second trimester of pregnancy. CDR3 coding DNA: TGTGCCAGCAGTTCGAGTGACTCCTACAATGAGCAGTTCTTC. It yields the protein CASSSSDSYNEQFF.